This TCR beta chain derives from a study of T cells in Graves' hyperthyroidism and ophthalmopathy. General study points: Within blood appeared most thyroid clonotypes that had expanded above 0.001.

Amplified TCR beta CDR3 regions came from RNA transcripts. The HTBI primer set drove a first-round RT-PCR of the TCR CDR3. Via MiXCR, TCRdb re-called the multiplex PCR reads, giving one row per CDR3 protein. The sample yields 600,000 to 850,000 distinct CDR3 sequences, approximately 19% seen once. This clonotype was found a few times. The antigen is unknown. Germline lookup yields CDR1 PRHDT and CDR2 FYEKMQ (reference sequence). Trimming took 5 bases from V and 5 from J; bases not matched to a gene: 7. This CDR3 contains 14 residues. Patients aged 18 to 65 with hyperthyroidism were newly diagnosed, with duration under 2 months.

The source material was blood. V usage is TRBV13 and J usage is TRBJ1-1, with 8 nucleotides matching TRBD1. The clonotype comes from a woman in her fifties or sixties with Graves' hyperthyroidism that later progressed to Graves' ophthalmopathy. This chain's CDR3 is CASSADRAGTEAFF. The CDR3 DNA sequence: TGTGCCAGCAGCGCGGACAGGGCGGGTACTGAAGCTTTCTTT.